The 17 T cell receptor beta chains reported below all come from one sample, sequenced in a study of T cells in Graves' hyperthyroidism and ophthalmopathy. The TCR beta CDR3 regions underwent amplification using RNA transcripts as the source. The HTBI primer set drove a first-round RT-PCR of the TCR CDR3. One entry per CDR3 protein, called by TCRdb with MiXCR from the multiplex PCR reads. The sample yields approximately 610,000 distinct CDR3 sequences, roughly a sixth seen once. Sequenced material: blood. These receptors were taken from a woman in her late teens or twenties with Graves' hyperthyroidism.

This clonotype showed up many times. CDR3 loop: CASSLRQGKVDTQYF. In DNA form, the CDR3 reads TGTGCCAGCAGCTTACGGCAGGGGAAAGTAGATACGCAGTATTTT. The chain is built from TRBV7-2 and TRBJ2-3; tentatively, D is TRBD1 (6 bases). This CDR3 comprises 15 residues. CDR1 and CDR2 from the germline V gene are SGHTA and FQGNSA. Trimming removed 2 bases at V and 5 bases at J, with 14 bases between.

This clonotype appeared a few times. The V call is TRBV19, the J call TRBJ1-2, with D unresolved. V was cut by 9 bases and J by 8 bases, with 25 bases left in between. The length of the CDR3 is 15 residues. Germline V CDR1 and CDR2: LNHDA, SQIVND (reference sequence). CDR3 sequence (DNA): TGTGCCAGACTAAAAGAGGAGTCTCCCAAAGGGGGCTACACCTTC. Translating gives CARLKEESPKGGYTF. Full variable domain (missing parts from reference TRBV19 and TRBJ1-2): DGGITQSPKYLFRKEGQNVTLSCEQNLNHDAMYWYRQDPGQGLRLIYYSQIVNDFQKGDIAEGYSVSREKKESFPLTVTSAQKNPTAFYLCARLKEESPKGGYTFGSGTRLTVV.

Many counts were recorded for this clonotype. This chain uses TRBV12-3 or TRBV12-4 with TRBJ2-7; 16 nucleotides line up with TRBD2. CDR3 length: 17 residues. The junction had 12 bases not matched to a gene; V was cut back by 7 bases and J by 6 bases. The CDR3 loop is CASTLTGLAGGPSEQYF. CDR3 sequence (DNA): TGTGCCAGCACCCTAACGGGACTAGCGGGAGGGCCCTCCGAGCAGTACTTC.

The J gene is TRBJ2-5, the V gene TRBV20-1; the D gene is possibly TRBD2 (6 bases). V was shortened by 4 bases and J by 2 bases, with 14 bases between the two germline ends. CDR3 length: 14 amino acids. The germline CDR1 and CDR2 sequences are DFQATT and SNEGSKA (reference sequence). CDR3 protein: CSAILGGKQETQYF. The CDR3 bases are TGCAGTGCTATTCTCGGAGGGAAGCAAGAGACCCAGTACTTC.

This clonotype was seen ten or more times. The chain has TRBV6-1 and TRBJ2-5; 9 nucleotides align to TRBD2. Germline-derived CDR1 and CDR2 are MNHNS and SASEGT. CDR3 length: 16 residues. Trimming removed 10 bases from V and 4 bases from J; junction bases left unmatched: 16. DNA for the CDR3: TGTGCCACATATTGGAGATTTGCGGGAGGGCGAGAGACCCAGTACTTC. This translates into CATYWRFAGGRETQYF.

This clonotype was counted many times. The chain carries TRBV4-1 and TRBJ1-6; 9 nucleotides agree with TRBD1. This CDR3 is built from 15 residues. J gave up 10 bases and V 0 bases, and 4 bases lay outside the gene matches. The germline gives CDR1 MGHRA, CDR2 YSYEKL. The CDR3 loop is CASSQDDRGRSPLHF. CDR3 coding DNA: TGCGCCAGCAGCCAAGACGACAGGGGGAGATCACCCCTCCACTTT.

The chain joins TRBV5-4 to TRBJ2-6; D not resolved. Trimming left V 2 bases short and J 2 bases short, with 14 bases between. The length of the CDR3 is 17 residues. Germline V gene sequence: CDR1 SGHNT, CDR2 YYREEE (reference sequence). The CDR3 reads CASSLLGIVAGANVLTF. Written as DNA, the CDR3 is TGTGCCAGCAGCTTATTAGGGATTGTAGCTGGGGCCAACGTCCTGACTTTC.

A few counts support this clonotype. The rearrangement uses TRBV28 and TRBJ1-5; D not certain. The CDR3 extends over 15 amino acids. Germline CDR1 MDHEN, CDR2 SYDVKM. Trimming stripped 2 bases from V and 2 bases from J, with 10 bases between. The CDR3 is CASSLIVIGNQPQHF. In DNA form, the CDR3 reads TGTGCCAGCAGTTTAATTGTAATAGGCAATCAGCCCCAGCATTTT.

About this clonotype: An end of the junction does not agree with germline; a read error may underlie this. The rearrangement joins TRBV19 to TRBJ2-7, with a tentative D call TRBD2 (6 bases). Germline CDR1 is LNHDA and CDR2 is SQIVND (reference sequence). The CDR3 length is 14 residues. CDR3 sequence (DNA): TGTGCCAGTAGTACCCGGACTATTCCCTACGGGCAGTACTTC. Translation gives CASSTRTIPYGQYF.

This clonotype has at least ten counts. This chain uses TRBV28 with TRBJ2-7; D unresolved. The germline CDR1 and CDR2 sequences are MDHEN and SYDVKM. The V end lost 5 bases, the J end lost 3 bases, and 14 bases lay between the germline ends. The CDR3 has 14 residues. The CDR3 loop reads CASSLQSWDYEQYF. The DNA for the CDR3 is TGTGCCAGCAGTCTTCAGTCCTGGGACTACGAGCAGTACTTC.

This rearrangement joins TRBV2 to TRBJ2-3; 10 nucleotides agree with TRBD2. Germline lookup yields CDR1 SNHLY and CDR2 FYNNEI. The CDR3 loop spans 14 amino acids. V dropped 7 bases and J dropped 4; count of bases not matched to a gene: 5. The CDR3 loop is CASISGRGADTQYF. DNA for the CDR3: TGTGCCAGCATAAGCGGGAGGGGTGCAGATACGCAGTATTTT.

Regarding this clonotype: It may be a read error: a sequence one base away is much more abundant. The CDR3 coding sequence is TGTGCCAGCAGCCACGGGGGGGGCCTCAATGAGCAGTTCTTC. The encoded protein is CASSHGGGLNEQFF. The chain employs TRBV3-1 and TRBJ2-1; 8 bases match TRBD2. This CDR3 contains 14 residues. The germline CDR1 and CDR2 sequences are LGHDT and YNNKEL (reference sequence). The trim removed 3 bases at V and 6 bases at J, leaving 4 bases unmatched.

This clonotype has more than one count but fewer than ten. The gene calls are TRBV6-4 and TRBJ2-1, with TRBD2 identical over 13 bases. Looked up from germline, CDR1 is MRHNA and CDR2 is SNTAGT. The CDR3 has 16 residues. V was clipped by 5 bases and J by 5 bases; unmatched bases: 6. In nucleotides, the CDR3 is TGTGCCAGCAGTCCCACCGGGACTAGCGGGGACAATGAGCAGTTCTTC. Its translation: CASSPTGTSGDNEQFF.

This clonotype was counted a few times. The chain combines TRBV28 with TRBJ1-4, with 9 bases that match TRBD1. Germline trimming cut 7 bases from V and 0 bases from J; bases unmatched to any gene: 21. The CDR3 contains 21 residues. Germline lookup yields CDR1 MDHEN and CDR2 SYDVKM. The CDR3, as DNA: TGTGCCAGCATCGCCGATGGCGGGACAGGGCCCAACGCTGCAACTAATGAAAAACTGTTTTTT. Encoded protein: CASIADGGTGPNAATNEKLFF.

This clonotype was counted ten times or more. The genes are TRBV28 and TRBJ2-7, with D perhaps matching TRBD1 (6 bases). Germline V gene lookup returns CDR1 MDHEN and CDR2 SYDVKM. The length of the CDR3 is 12 residues. Trimming removed 6 bases at V and 5 bases at J, with 11 bases between. In DNA, the CDR3 is TGTGCCAGCAGCACGGACAGTAACGAGCAGTACTTC. This sequence encodes CASSTDSNEQYF.

This clonotype occurred many times. The chain recombines TRBV5-6 with TRBJ2-5, with TRBD1 as a possible D gene (6 bases). V was cut by 4 bases and J by 4 bases, with 11 bases left in between. Looked up from germline, CDR1 is SGHDT and CDR2 is YYEEEE. This CDR3 is built from 13 residues. The CDR3 is CASSIQGPETQYF. As DNA, the CDR3 is TGTGCCAGCAGCATACAGGGCCCAGAGACCCAGTACTTC.

This clonotype showed up many times. This chain links TRBV24-1 with TRBJ1-2; TRBD1 matches at 8 bases. This CDR3 spans 15 amino acids. Per germline, CDR1 KGHDR and CDR2 SFDVKD. After removal of 5 bases from V and 8 bases from J, the junction contained 12 bases not matched to a gene. CDR3 protein: CATSAPDRGVDGYTF. In DNA form, the CDR3 reads TGTGCCACCAGTGCCCCAGACAGGGGAGTAGACGGCTACACCTTC.